This record concerns one TCR beta chain sequence. Antigen specificity is unknown. There were TCR beta CDR3 regions amplified from RNA transcripts. Using the HTBI primer set, a first-round RT-PCR was run on the TCR CDR3. MiXCR, run by TCRdb on the multiplex PCR reads, gives a single entry per CDR3 protein. The sample holds about 600,000 distinct CDR3 sequences; roughly a sixth are singletons and the top ten take less than 3.5%. This CDR3 has 12 residues. Between the trimmed V and J ends, which lost 4 bases and 4 bases, there was a span of 5 bases. The germline CDR1 and CDR2 sequences are SGHRS and YFSETQ. The record originates from a study of T cells in Graves' hyperthyroidism and ophthalmopathy. Overall study findings and caveats: Ophthalmopathy was distinguished from stable hyperthyroidism by 13 V-J signatures. Before onset, by a median of approximately 6.8 months, the model predicted ophthalmopathy.

This receptor was obtained from a woman between 35 and 50 years old with Graves' ophthalmopathy. The genes are TRBV5-1 and TRBJ2-2; D uncertain. The sequenced material came from blood. The CDR3 protein is CASSGVTGELFF. CDR3 bases: TGCGCCAGCAGCGGGGTCACCGGGGAGCTGTTTTTT.